This is a list of T cell receptor beta chains from one sample in a study of human T cells and chemical hapten exposure. TCRdb re-called the RACE reads with MiXCR, one entry per CDR3 protein. This repertoire shows 95,000 to 150,000 distinct CDR3 sequences, roughly 10% found once; its top ten account for over 2%. Specimen: whole blood, collected in connection with sensitization to the hapten diphenylcyclopropenone (DPC). The receptors shown here come from a woman aged 50 to 60 with alopecia areata. Some clones in this sample may be carry-over from other donors' samples. CDR3s include the opening cysteine and the closing phenylalanine or tryptophan. Each record gives: clone size, D gene, V gene, J gene, CDR3 protein, CDR3 DNA. A D gene is named only where the DNA matches it firmly. Size tells how often a clone was seen (once, few, many) or the class of an expanded clone, and some rows leave it out.

>few|.|TRBV5-1|TRBJ1-1
CASSRDGGGTEAFF
TGCGCCAGCAGTCGGGACGGAGGGGGCACTGAAGCTTTCTTT
>.|TRBD1|TRBV7-9|TRBJ1-2
CASSSQGAGDGYTF
TGTGCCAGCAGCTCACAGGGGGCAGGGGATGGCTACACCTTC
>many|.|TRBV12-3/TRBV12-4|TRBJ2-1
CASSLAHGTGLGEQFF
TGTGCCAGCAGTTTAGCTCACGGGACGGGTCTCGGGGAGCAGTTCTTC
>few|.|TRBV15|TRBJ2-5
CATSRRLETQYF
TGTGCCACCAGCAGAAGACTTGAGACCCAGTACTTC
>many|TRBD1|TRBV29-1|TRBJ1-5
CSVAGQSDQPQHF
TGCAGCGTTGCGGGACAGTCCGATCAGCCCCAGCATTTT
>many|TRBD2|TRBV28|TRBJ2-5
CASCPQEREYQETQYF
TGTGCCAGCTGTCCCCAGGAGCGGGAGTACCAAGAGACCCAGTACTTC
>many|.|TRBV28|TRBJ2-7
CASSSNSYEQYF
TGTGCCAGCAGTTCCAACTCCTACGAGCAGTACTTC
>many|TRBD1|TRBV27|TRBJ1-1
CASSSRTGGAGPVGTEAFF
TGTGCCAGCAGTTCACGGACAGGGGGCGCGGGACCAGTGGGCACTGAAGCTTTCTTT
>.|.|TRBV6-2/TRBV6-3|TRBJ1-1
CASSFCTGRLMNTEAFF
TGTGCCAGCAGTTTCTGCACAGGGAGATTAATGAACACTGAAGCTTTCTTT
>.|.|TRBV4-1|TRBJ1-1
CASSQTTATGNTEAFF
TGCGCCAGCAGCCAAACCACTGCTACCGGGAACACTGAAGCTTTCTTT
>few|TRBD2|TRBV10-3|TRBJ2-1
CAISDQRGSYNEQFF
TGTGCCATCAGTGACCAGCGGGGCTCCTACAATGAGCAGTTCTTC
>few|TRBD2|TRBV12-3/TRBV12-4|TRBJ2-7
CASSLSGRDQDEQYF
TGTGCCAGCAGCCTGAGCGGGAGGGACCAGGACGAGCAGTACTTC
>few|.|TRBV12-3/TRBV12-4|TRBJ1-1
CASTRRGAGGEAFF
TGTGCCAGCACCCGCAGGGGCGCGGGAGGTGAAGCTTTCTTT
>.|TRBD1|TRBV10-3|TRBJ1-6
CAISSLPTGDNSPLHF
TGTGCCATCAGTTCTCTTCCGACAGGGGATAATTCACCCCTCCACTTT
>.|.|TRBV2|TRBJ1-5
CASSGAESNQPQHF
TGTGCCAGCAGTGGGGCAGAGAGCAATCAGCCCCAGCATTTT
>.|.|TRBV20-1|TRBJ2-7
CSARDQRYEQYF
TGCAGTGCTAGAGATCAGCGGTACGAGCAGTACTTC
>few|TRBD2|TRBV6-2/TRBV6-3|TRBJ2-7
CAAGELAGGRSYEQYF
TGTGCCGCAGGGGAGCTAGCGGGAGGCCGCTCCTACGAGCAGTACTTC
>.|.|TRBV11-2|TRBJ2-7
CASSLVPGTGTYEQYF
TGTGCCAGCAGCTTAGTCCCCGGGACCGGTACCTACGAGCAGTACTTC
>few|.|TRBV29-1|TRBJ1-1
CSPTSGNTEAFF
TGCAGCCCTACTTCCGGGAACACTGAAGCTTTCTTT
>few|.|TRBV6-2/TRBV6-3|TRBJ2-5
CASSYSNTGSQETQYF
TGTGCCAGCAGTTACTCGAACACGGGAAGCCAAGAGACCCAGTACTTC
>many|.|TRBV28|TRBJ2-7
CASSFSTPPTYEQYF
TGTGCCAGCAGCTTTAGTACTCCTCCCACCTACGAGCAGTACTTC
>many|.|TRBV7-2|TRBJ1-1
CASIQVGGSYTEAFF
TGTGCCAGCATCCAAGTCGGAGGAAGCTACACTGAAGCTTTCTTT
>few|TRBD1|TRBV29-1|TRBJ2-1
CSVEVGGASNEQFF
TGCAGCGTTGAAGTAGGGGGCGCGAGCAATGAGCAGTTCTTC
>few|.|TRBV18|TRBJ1-1
CASSRIQARNTEAFF
TGTGCCAGCTCACGTATTCAGGCGAGGAACACTGAAGCTTTCTTT
>few|.|TRBV20-1|TRBJ1-2
CSASVGEGDYGYTF
TGCAGTGCTAGCGTCGGGGAGGGTGACTATGGCTACACCTTC
>.|.|TRBV12-3/TRBV12-4|TRBJ2-1
CASSLGRSYNEQFF
TGTGCCAGCAGTTTAGGGCGCTCCTACAATGAGCAGTTCTTC
>few|.|TRBV15|TRBJ2-7
CATSRDLGRGSSYEQYF
TGTGCCACCAGCAGGGACTTAGGACGGGGAAGCTCCTACGAGCAGTACTTC
>.|.|TRBV21-1|TRBJ2-4
CASSPPRYRDDKNIQYF
TGTGCCAGCAGCCCACCGAGGTACAGGGACGACAAAAACATTCAGTACTTC
>few|TRBD2|TRBV20-1|TRBJ2-3
CSARAAGEGDTQYF
TGCAGTGCTAGAGCAGCGGGAGAGGGCGATACGCAGTATTTT
>many|.|TRBV6-5|TRBJ2-1
CASSYSRPRKKYNEQFF
TGTGCCAGCAGTTACTCCAGGCCGCGGAAAAAATACAATGAGCAGTTCTTC
>.|.|TRBV9|TRBJ2-7
CASSSGERRSEQYF
TGTGCCAGCAGCTCCGGCGAGCGTCGTAGCGAGCAGTACTTC
>.|TRBD1|TRBV6-2/TRBV6-3|TRBJ1-1
CASSYGQATEAFF
TGTGCCAGCAGTTACGGACAGGCGACTGAAGCTTTCTTT
>few|.|TRBV28|TRBJ1-5
CASSLVGGRNSNQPQHF
TGTGCCAGCAGTTTGGTGGGAGGGCGGAATAGCAATCAGCCCCAGCATTTT
>.|.|TRBV12-3/TRBV12-4|TRBJ1-1
CASSLKAGTMNTEAFF
TGTGCCAGCAGTTTAAAGGCAGGGACCATGAACACTGAAGCTTTCTTT
>.|.|TRBV18|TRBJ1-5
CASSRTDNQPQHF
TGTGCCAGCTCAAGGACAGACAATCAGCCCCAGCATTTT
>.|.|TRBV5-4|TRBJ2-7
CASSLAPGSSYEQYF
TGTGCCAGCAGCTTGGCCCCGGGGAGCTCCTACGAGCAGTACTTC
>many|TRBD2|TRBV20-1|TRBJ2-7
CSARRGSSYEQYF
TGCAGTGCTAGGCGCGGGAGCTCCTACGAGCAGTACTTC
>.|TRBD1|TRBV28|TRBJ2-1
CASTSTGGLNEQFF
TGTGCCAGCACCTCGACAGGGGGTTTGAATGAGCAGTTCTTC
>many|.|TRBV4-3|TRBJ1-4
CASSQDGRRGDEKLFF
TGCGCCAGCAGCCAAGATGGGCGCAGGGGCGATGAAAAACTGTTTTTT
>few|.|TRBV3-1|TRBJ1-3
CASRQAGGADTIYF
TGTGCCAGCAGACAAGCTGGGGGCGCGGACACCATATATTTT
>.|.|TRBV5-1|TRBJ2-1
CASSFEPGNEQFF
TGCGCCAGCAGCTTCGAGCCGGGTAATGAGCAGTTCTTC
>few|.|TRBV6-1|TRBJ2-5
CASSEEVAPWLKTQYF
TGTGCCAGCAGTGAAGAGGTGGCCCCCTGGTTGAAGACCCAGTACTTC
>.|TRBD2|TRBV5-1|TRBJ2-5
CASSLVTSGQETQYF
TGCGCCAGCAGCTTGGTGACTAGCGGCCAAGAGACCCAGTACTTC
>.|TRBD1|TRBV12-3/TRBV12-4|TRBJ1-4
CASRIMTGGNNEKLFF
TGTGCCAGCAGGATCATGACAGGGGGGAATAACGAAAAACTGTTTTTT
>few|.|TRBV6-5|TRBJ1-2
CASSYSQIYGYTF
TGTGCCAGCAGTTATTCCCAGATCTATGGCTACACCTTC
>.|TRBD2|TRBV9|TRBJ2-3
CASSTGGPSDTQYF
TGTGCCAGCAGCACGGGGGGGCCTTCAGATACGCAGTATTTT
>.|.|TRBV10-3|TRBJ2-3
CAIGGQTSTDTQYF
TGTGCCATCGGAGGACAGACTAGCACAGATACGCAGTATTTT
>few|.|TRBV7-9|TRBJ2-3
CASSPVGGVADTQYF
TGTGCCAGCAGCCCGGTCGGCGGGGTTGCAGATACGCAGTATTTT
>.|.|TRBV28|TRBJ2-7
CASTATRGEQYF
TGTGCCAGCACCGCCACCAGGGGAGAGCAGTACTTC
>.|TRBD1|TRBV27|TRBJ1-1
CASRAGTANTEAFF
TGTGCCAGCAGGGCAGGGACAGCAAACACTGAAGCTTTCTTT
>few|TRBD2|TRBV6-5|TRBJ2-4
CASSPGGSGRDIQYF
TGTGCCAGCAGCCCCGGGGGTAGCGGGAGAGACATTCAGTACTTC
>many|TRBD2|TRBV20-1|TRBJ2-3
CSARDSGRGADTQYF
TGCAGTGCTAGAGATAGCGGGAGGGGGGCAGATACGCAGTATTTT
>many|TRBD2|TRBV6-6|TRBJ2-7
CASSPSPAGEYF
TGTGCCAGCAGTCCCTCCCCGGCGGGGGAGTACTTC
>.|TRBD1|TRBV7-8|TRBJ2-5
CASSLQGGAGETQYF
TGTGCCAGCAGCCTACAGGGGGGTGCGGGAGAGACCCAGTACTTC
>many|TRBD1|TRBV29-1|TRBJ1-1
CSVSGTGGKNTEAFF
TGCAGCGTGTCCGGGACAGGGGGCAAAAACACTGAAGCTTTCTTT